This T cell receptor beta chain was recorded in a study of blood T cell repertoires in COVID-19. Background on the study: COVID-19 samples, acute and convalescent, were from the United States, Italy and Spain.

The assay was immunoSEQ multiplex PCR, and TCRdb's table has in-frame clones only and misses some. The top ten clones hold about 2.3% of a sample with some 130,000 clones, around four fifths of them seen once. Germline CDR1 is LNHDA and CDR2 is SQIVND (reference sequence). CDR3 size: 15 residues. V trimming: 6 bases; J trimming: 2 bases; junction bases outside the gene matches: 5. The sequence was collected from a man aged 35 to 55 with acute COVID-19. This rearrangement joins TRBV19 to TRBJ1-5; 9 bases fit TRBD1. The sample taken for sequencing was PBMCs or T cells enriched from blood (not recorded which). The CDR3 region is CASRGQGWGNQPQHF. The CDR3 DNA reads as TGTGCCAGTAGGGGACAGGGTTGGGGCAATCAGCCCCAGCATTTT.